These T cell receptor beta chains were read from a single sample in a study of cytomegalovirus exposure and HLA in healthy donors. The assay was immunoSEQ multiplex PCR, and TCRdb's table has in-frame clones only and misses some. The sample holds roughly 170,000 clones, more than 70% seen once. Sequencing was done on a sample of PBMCs. Source of these receptors: a girl under 18 in good health and CMV-seronegative. Both conserved end residues are part of each CDR3. Fields, in order: CDR3 DNA, CDR3 protein, clone size, J gene, D gene, V gene. D genes are given only for firm matches. Clone sizes are given selectively: once, few, many, or a class where the clone is expanded.

CDR3 DNA: TGTGCCAGCAGCTCTCCTACGTTTGGAGACGAGCAGTACTTC
CDR3 protein: CASSSPTFGDEQYF
clone size: NA
J gene: TRBJ2-7
D gene: NA
V gene: TRBV5-6

CDR3 DNA: TGTGCCAGCAGAGGCCGAGGGTCACTCTACGAGCAGTACTTC
CDR3 protein: CASRGRGSLYEQYF
clone size: NA
J gene: TRBJ2-7
D gene: NA
V gene: TRBV27

CDR3 DNA: TGTGCCTGGAGTGTAGCTAGCGGAGACGCTAGCACAGATACGCAGTATTTT
CDR3 protein: CAWSVASGDASTDTQYF
clone size: NA
J gene: TRBJ2-3
D gene: TRBD2
V gene: TRBV30

CDR3 DNA: TGTGCCAGCAGCCTCAGGCACGGTCGGGGGACCGCCTACGAGCAGTACTTC
CDR3 protein: CASSLRHGRGTAYEQYF
clone size: once
J gene: TRBJ2-7
D gene: NA
V gene: TRBV4-2

CDR3 DNA: TGTGCCAGCAGCTTCGGCGACAGGGTGGGGGGCTACACCTTC
CDR3 protein: CASSFGDRVGGYTF
clone size: NA
J gene: TRBJ1-2
D gene: TRBD1
V gene: TRBV7-2

CDR3 DNA: TGTGCCAGCAGTGGACAGGGTACGAACTCTGGAAACACCATATATTTT
CDR3 protein: CASSGQGTNSGNTIYF
clone size: NA
J gene: TRBJ1-3
D gene: TRBD1
V gene: TRBV25-1

CDR3 DNA: TGTGCCAGCAGCGTATCACAGGCCTCCTATGGCTACACCTTC
CDR3 protein: CASSVSQASYGYTF
clone size: NA
J gene: TRBJ1-2
D gene: NA
V gene: TRBV9

CDR3 DNA: TGCGCCAGCAGCTTGGGCCTAGCGGGGACAAGCTCCTACAATGAGCAGTTCTTC
CDR3 protein: CASSLGLAGTSSYNEQFF
clone size: NA
J gene: TRBJ2-1
D gene: TRBD2
V gene: TRBV5-1

CDR3 DNA: TGTGCCAGCAGTGGGACTGGACCGGGGAATTCACCCCTCCACTTT
CDR3 protein: CASSGTGPGNSPLHF
clone size: NA
J gene: TRBJ1-6
D gene: NA
V gene: TRBV2

CDR3 DNA: TGTGCCAGCAGTGAAGTCTTCGGGCTGTTTTTT
CDR3 protein: CASSEVFGLFF
clone size: NA
J gene: TRBJ1-4
D gene: NA
V gene: TRBV6-1

CDR3 DNA: TGTGCCAGCAGCACTAGCGGGGGGGCTGGGGCCAACGTCCTGACTTTC
CDR3 protein: CASSTSGGAGANVLTF
clone size: NA
J gene: TRBJ2-6
D gene: TRBD2
V gene: TRBV11-2

CDR3 DNA: TGTGCCAGCAGCTTAACATCAGGGACACAAGAGACCCAGTACTTC
CDR3 protein: CASSLTSGTQETQYF
clone size: NA
J gene: TRBJ2-5
D gene: NA
V gene: TRBV7-2

CDR3 DNA: TGCGCCAGCAGTCCGGGACTAGCGAGAGCCACAGATACGCAGTATTTT
CDR3 protein: CASSPGLARATDTQYF
clone size: NA
J gene: TRBJ2-3
D gene: TRBD2
V gene: TRBV10-1

CDR3 DNA: TGTGCCAGCAGTTACTCGAGGGGGCTGGGCGAGGATACGCAGTATTTT
CDR3 protein: CASSYSRGLGEDTQYF
clone size: NA
J gene: TRBJ2-3
D gene: TRBD1
V gene: TRBV6-5

CDR3 DNA: TGTGCCAGCAGCCTGGGGAGCGCCGAGCAGTTCTTC
CDR3 protein: CASSLGSAEQFF
clone size: NA
J gene: TRBJ2-1
D gene: NA
V gene: TRBV9

CDR3 DNA: TGTGCCAGCAGCCAAGGACAGCATGGGACAGTGAACACTGAAGCTTTCTTT
CDR3 protein: CASSQGQHGTVNTEAFF
clone size: NA
J gene: TRBJ1-1
D gene: TRBD1
V gene: TRBV4-2

CDR3 DNA: TGTGCCACCAGCAGAGCCAGGGAACCCACAGATACGCAGTATTTT
CDR3 protein: CATSRAREPTDTQYF
clone size: NA
J gene: TRBJ2-3
D gene: NA
V gene: TRBV15

CDR3 DNA: TGTGCCAGCACCTCCATTTTAGGACTCCCGTTGAACACTGAAGCTTTCTTT
CDR3 protein: CASTSILGLPLNTEAFF
clone size: NA
J gene: TRBJ1-1
D gene: NA
V gene: TRBV7-8

CDR3 DNA: TGCGCCAGCAGCCTCTTACAGGGGACTAATGAAAAACTGTTTTTT
CDR3 protein: CASSLLQGTNEKLFF
clone size: NA
J gene: TRBJ1-4
D gene: TRBD1
V gene: TRBV4-1

CDR3 DNA: TGCGCCAGCAGCCATCTCCCCCCGGGGGTTGTTAGGGAAAAACTGTTTTTT
CDR3 protein: CASSHLPPGVVREKLFF
clone size: NA
J gene: TRBJ1-4
D gene: NA
V gene: TRBV4-1

CDR3 DNA: TGCGCCAGCAGCTTGGTTGGACAGGGGGCGAACACTGAAGCTTTCTTT
CDR3 protein: CASSLVGQGANTEAFF
clone size: NA
J gene: TRBJ1-1
D gene: TRBD1
V gene: TRBV5-1

CDR3 DNA: TGTGCCAGCAGCAAGGGGGCCGGGGGCGGTGAAAAACTGTTTTTT
CDR3 protein: CASSKGAGGGEKLFF
clone size: NA
J gene: TRBJ1-4
D gene: TRBD1
V gene: TRBV7-9

CDR3 DNA: TGTGCCAGCAGCTTAGGCGAAGGAAACACCATATATTTT
CDR3 protein: CASSLGEGNTIYF
clone size: NA
J gene: TRBJ1-3
D gene: NA
V gene: TRBV7-9

CDR3 DNA: TGTGCCAGCAGCCAAGGCCGGGGTTCAGCTAATGAAAAACTGTTTTTT
CDR3 protein: CASSQGRGSANEKLFF
clone size: NA
J gene: TRBJ1-4
D gene: NA
V gene: TRBV4-2

CDR3 DNA: TGTGCCAGCAGCGCCTTTGGGGGGTCGGGGACCGGGGAGCTGTTTTTT
CDR3 protein: CASSAFGGSGTGELFF
clone size: once
J gene: TRBJ2-2
D gene: NA
V gene: TRBV9

CDR3 DNA: TGTGCCAGTAGTCCGGGACAGTTCCGCTCTGGGGCCAACGTCCTGACTTTC
CDR3 protein: CASSPGQFRSGANVLTF
clone size: NA
J gene: TRBJ2-6
D gene: TRBD1
V gene: TRBV19

CDR3 DNA: TGTGCCAGCAGCAAGGACTTTGAGCAGTTCTTC
CDR3 protein: CASSKDFEQFF
clone size: NA
J gene: TRBJ2-1
D gene: NA
V gene: TRBV7-8

CDR3 DNA: TGTGCCAGCAGTGAGGGCAGAATGAACACTGAAGCTTTCTTT
CDR3 protein: CASSEGRMNTEAFF
clone size: NA
J gene: TRBJ1-1
D gene: NA
V gene: TRBV2

CDR3 DNA: TGTGCCAGCAGCCCCCGCGGAACCACCTTAAGCTACGAGCAGTACTTC
CDR3 protein: CASSPRGTTLSYEQYF
clone size: NA
J gene: TRBJ2-7
D gene: NA
V gene: TRBV7-8

CDR3 DNA: TGTGCCAGTAGTACTCTGACAGGGGGCGCCGGAAACACCATATATTTT
CDR3 protein: CASSTLTGGAGNTIYF
clone size: NA
J gene: TRBJ1-3
D gene: TRBD1
V gene: TRBV19

CDR3 DNA: TGTGCCATCACCGGGGGGACCACAGATACGCAGTATTTT
CDR3 protein: CAITGGTTDTQYF
clone size: NA
J gene: TRBJ2-3
D gene: TRBD2
V gene: TRBV10-3

CDR3 DNA: TGTGCCAGCAGCTTTGGACAGATTGTAGAGACCCAGTACTTC
CDR3 protein: CASSFGQIVETQYF
clone size: NA
J gene: TRBJ2-5
D gene: NA
V gene: TRBV7-2

CDR3 DNA: TGTGCCAGCAGCGCTGGGACAGCGGTTGGTGAAAAACTGTTTTTT
CDR3 protein: CASSAGTAVGEKLFF
clone size: few
J gene: TRBJ1-4
D gene: TRBD1
V gene: TRBV5-4

CDR3 DNA: TGCGCCAGCAGCCATCCCGGGACAGGATATATGAACACTGAAGCTTTCTTT
CDR3 protein: CASSHPGTGYMNTEAFF
clone size: NA
J gene: TRBJ1-1
D gene: TRBD1
V gene: TRBV4-1

CDR3 DNA: TGTGCCAGCAGCTTGGTGTCAGAAAATGGCTACACCTTC
CDR3 protein: CASSLVSENGYTF
clone size: few
J gene: TRBJ1-2
D gene: NA
V gene: TRBV5-6

CDR3 DNA: TGTGCTAGTGGTTTGGTACTAGGAACAGACCTTCTAGCGAGCTACGAGCAGTACTTC
CDR3 protein: CASGLVLGTDLLASYEQYF
clone size: NA
J gene: TRBJ2-7
D gene: NA
V gene: TRBV12-5

CDR3 DNA: TGCGCCAGCAGCTTAGGGGTCTCTGGGGCCAACGTCCTGACTTTC
CDR3 protein: CASSLGVSGANVLTF
clone size: once
J gene: TRBJ2-6
D gene: NA
V gene: TRBV5-1

CDR3 DNA: TGTGCCAGCCAGAGGACAGGTCTGAACACTGAAGCTTTCTTT
CDR3 protein: CASQRTGLNTEAFF
clone size: once
J gene: TRBJ1-1
D gene: TRBD1
V gene: TRBV5-6

CDR3 DNA: TGTGCCAGCAGCCAAGAAATAGAAGGAAACACCATATATTTT
CDR3 protein: CASSQEIEGNTIYF
clone size: NA
J gene: TRBJ1-3
D gene: NA
V gene: TRBV4-2

CDR3 DNA: TGTGCCAGCAGCCCTTCGACAGGGAACACTGAAGCTTTCTTT
CDR3 protein: CASSPSTGNTEAFF
clone size: few
J gene: TRBJ1-1
D gene: NA
V gene: TRBV6-5

CDR3 DNA: TGTGCCAGCAGCTCCATCCGGGGTTCCAATGAGCAGTTCTTC
CDR3 protein: CASSSIRGSNEQFF
clone size: NA
J gene: TRBJ2-1
D gene: NA
V gene: TRBV7-9

CDR3 DNA: TGTGCCAGCACCTTAGCGGGGGGGCGAAAGGATGAGCAGTTCTTC
CDR3 protein: CASTLAGGRKDEQFF
clone size: NA
J gene: TRBJ2-1
D gene: TRBD2
V gene: TRBV6-1

CDR3 DNA: TGCGCCAGCAGCAACCTAGGGGGACAGGGCCTTTGCTACGAGCAGTACTTC
CDR3 protein: CASSNLGGQGLCYEQYF
clone size: NA
J gene: TRBJ2-7
D gene: TRBD1
V gene: TRBV5-1

CDR3 DNA: TGCGCCAGCAGCCAGACACTCCGGACAACTGGAAACACCATATATTTT
CDR3 protein: CASSQTLRTTGNTIYF
clone size: NA
J gene: TRBJ1-3
D gene: NA
V gene: TRBV5-1

CDR3 DNA: TGTGCCAGCAGTACAGGAGGGCTTGGCTACGAGCAGTACTTC
CDR3 protein: CASSTGGLGYEQYF
clone size: NA
J gene: TRBJ2-7
D gene: NA
V gene: TRBV25-1

CDR3 DNA: TGTGCCAGCAGCCCGAGCCGGGCGGCGGGTGATCAGCCCCAGCATTTT
CDR3 protein: CASSPSRAAGDQPQHF
clone size: NA
J gene: TRBJ1-5
D gene: NA
V gene: TRBV7-6

CDR3 DNA: TGTGCCAGCAGCTTGAGGACTAGCGATTACAATGAGCAGTTCTTC
CDR3 protein: CASSLRTSDYNEQFF
clone size: NA
J gene: TRBJ2-1
D gene: TRBD2
V gene: TRBV7-9

CDR3 DNA: TGTGCCAGCAGCCAGATAGGGGCGGAAGATACGCAGTATTTT
CDR3 protein: CASSQIGAEDTQYF
clone size: NA
J gene: TRBJ2-3
D gene: NA
V gene: TRBV5-6

CDR3 DNA: TGTGCCAGTAAGAGGACAGGGGACAATCAGCCCCAGCATTTT
CDR3 protein: CASKRTGDNQPQHF
clone size: NA
J gene: TRBJ1-5
D gene: TRBD1
V gene: TRBV19

CDR3 DNA: TGCGCCAGCAGCTTGGAAGGGACACAGGATCCGTTTGATGGCTACACCTTC
CDR3 protein: CASSLEGTQDPFDGYTF
clone size: NA
J gene: TRBJ1-2
D gene: NA
V gene: TRBV5-1

CDR3 DNA: TGTGCCAGCAGCTTGAGGGGAGGCGCAGCTAAGTACGAGCAGTACTTC
CDR3 protein: CASSLRGGAAKYEQYF
clone size: NA
J gene: TRBJ2-7
D gene: NA
V gene: TRBV5-6

CDR3 DNA: TGTGCCAGCAGCCCATATGGGGGGACCCAAGAGACCCAGTACTTC
CDR3 protein: CASSPYGGTQETQYF
clone size: NA
J gene: TRBJ2-5
D gene: NA
V gene: TRBV6-5